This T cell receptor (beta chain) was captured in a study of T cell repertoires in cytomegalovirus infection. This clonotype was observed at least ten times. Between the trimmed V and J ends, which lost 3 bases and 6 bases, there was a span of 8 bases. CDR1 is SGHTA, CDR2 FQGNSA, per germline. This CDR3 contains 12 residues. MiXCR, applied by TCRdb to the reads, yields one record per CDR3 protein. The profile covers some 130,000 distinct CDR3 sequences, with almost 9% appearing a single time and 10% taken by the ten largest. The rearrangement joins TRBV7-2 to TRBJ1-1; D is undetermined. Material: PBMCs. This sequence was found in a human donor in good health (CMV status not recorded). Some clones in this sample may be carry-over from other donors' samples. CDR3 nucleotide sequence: TGTGCCAGCAGCTTTGACGCCCCTGAAGCTTTCTTT. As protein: CASSFDAPEAFF. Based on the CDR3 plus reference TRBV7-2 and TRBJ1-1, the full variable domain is GAGVSQSPSNKVTEKGKDVELRCDPISGHTALYWYRQSLGQGLEFLIYFQGNSAPDKSGLPSDRFSAERTGGSVSTLTIQRTQQEDSAVYLCASSFDAPEAFFGQGTRLTVV.